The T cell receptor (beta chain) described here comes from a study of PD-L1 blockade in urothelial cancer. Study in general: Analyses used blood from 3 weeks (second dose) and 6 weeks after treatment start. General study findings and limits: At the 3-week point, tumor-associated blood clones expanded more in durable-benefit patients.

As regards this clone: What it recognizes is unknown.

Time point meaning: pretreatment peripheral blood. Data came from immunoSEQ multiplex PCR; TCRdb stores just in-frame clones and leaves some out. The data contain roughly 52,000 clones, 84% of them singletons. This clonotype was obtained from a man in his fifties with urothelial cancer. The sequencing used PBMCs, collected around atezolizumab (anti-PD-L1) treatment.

The CDR3 loop is CASSQETNALAGGPRNEQFF. The CDR3 DNA is TGCGCCAGCAGCCAAGAGACCAACGCCTTAGCGGGAGGGCCCAGGAATGAGCAGTTCTTC. The chain uses TRBV4-1 and TRBJ2-1; 11 positions agree with TRBD2. Germline V gene sequence: CDR1 MGHRA, CDR2 YSYEKL. There are 20 residues in the CDR3. The ends lost 0 bases at V and 7 bases at J; junction bases unmatched: 17.